This entry is about one TCR beta chain. Study processing details: Cell counts per sample came from amplifying reference gene primers. Sequencing used immunoSEQ multiplex PCR; TCRdb keeps in-frame clones, though not all of them. Clone size and V and J calls were adopted from that table, with D and trimming inferred from the DNA. The sample lists a few hundred thousand clones; more than 75% were seen once. Assignments of participants to cohorts depended upon their own reported clinical history. The data are from a study of blood T cell repertoires in COVID-19. Study summary: Samples came from the United States, Italy and Spain, spanning acute and convalescent COVID-19. Sample material is recorded as cDNA or gDNA derived from T cells, B-cell-depleted T cells, or PBMCs.

The receptor was isolated from a woman in her thirties who had recovered from COVID-19. The sequenced sample was PBMCs or T cells enriched from blood (not recorded which).

The CDR3 coding sequence is TGTGCCACCAGTGATCAGCGGCGGGACAGGGGTTACGAGCAGTACTTC. It specifies CATSDQRRDRGYEQYF. The V and J genes are TRBV24-1 and TRBJ2-7; 10 nucleotides line up with TRBD1. Germline V gene lookup returns CDR1 KGHDR and CDR2 SFDVKD. The CDR3 loop spans 16 amino acids. Germline trimming cut 3 bases from V and 4 bases from J; bases unmatched to any gene: 8.